The source of this T cell receptor beta chain is a study of T cell responses to AZD1222 COVID-19 vaccine. Overall study findings and caveats: Donor demographics were predominantly white British with a female majority; clonal diversity may be underestimated.

Data came from immunoSEQ multiplex PCR; TCRdb stores just in-frame clones and leaves some out. The top ten hold 2.5% of the sample, which has tens of thousands of clones, 80% to 90% seen once. Germline assignment: CDR1 SGHRS and CDR2 YFSETQ. V dropped 5 bases and J dropped 8; count of bases not matched to a gene: 7. This CDR3 has 14 residues. This clone was found many times. Its antigen remains unidentified. The gene calls are TRBV5-1 and TRBJ1-6; TRBD1 matches 7 bases. Material: peripheral blood, obtained 28 days after the second AZD1222 dose. The source is an adult who received the AZD1222 COVID-19 vaccine. The CDR3 DNA reads as TGCGCCAGCAGTGTAAGACAGGGCGATTCACCCCTCCACTTT. This sequence encodes CASSVRQGDSPLHF.